This record looks at one T cell receptor beta chain sequence and its context. V was pared by 3 bases and J by 6 bases, with 14 bases of the junction left unmatched. This CDR3 spans 19 amino acids. Germline loops: CDR1 SGHVS, CDR2 FQNEAQ. This sample stems from a study of T cell changes during pregnancy in multiple sclerosis. Only in-frame clones appear in the TCRdb table, and some are missing; sequencing was by immunoSEQ multiplex PCR. The data contain over 60,000 clones, roughly nine tenths of them singletons. Sequenced here: peripheral blood, sampled in the first trimester of pregnancy. The V call is TRBV7-8, the J call TRBJ2-3, with TRBD2 matching 14 bases. This clonotype originated in a female donor with multiple sclerosis, enrolled in a pregnancy study. In DNA form, the CDR3 reads TGTGCCAGCAGCTTTGCGACTAGCGGGAGGGCGGCCGAAAGGGATACGCAGTATTTT. The encoded protein is CASSFATSGRAAERDTQYF.